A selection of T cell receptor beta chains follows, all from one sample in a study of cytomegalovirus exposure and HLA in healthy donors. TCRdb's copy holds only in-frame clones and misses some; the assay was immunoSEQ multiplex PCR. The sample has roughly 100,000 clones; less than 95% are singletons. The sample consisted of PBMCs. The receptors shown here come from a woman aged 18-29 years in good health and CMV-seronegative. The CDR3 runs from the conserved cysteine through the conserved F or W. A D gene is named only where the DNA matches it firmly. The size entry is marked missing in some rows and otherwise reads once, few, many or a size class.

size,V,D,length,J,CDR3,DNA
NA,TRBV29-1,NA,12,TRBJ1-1,CSVDRGSGVAFF,TGCAGCGTTGATAGGGGAAGTGGGGTCGCTTTCTTT
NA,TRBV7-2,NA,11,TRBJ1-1,CASSLEREAFF,TGTGCCAGCAGCTTAGAGAGGGAAGCTTTCTTT
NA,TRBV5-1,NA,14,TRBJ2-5,CASSSGQGGETQYF,TGCGCCAGCAGCTCGGGCCAGGGTGGGGAGACCCAGTACTTC
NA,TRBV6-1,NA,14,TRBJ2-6,CASTRTSRANVLTF,TGTGCCAGCACTAGAACCTCACGGGCCAACGTCCTGACTTTC
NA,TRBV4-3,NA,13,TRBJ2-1,CASSHLTGNEQFF,TGCGCCAGCAGCCACCTAACAGGGAATGAGCAGTTCTTC
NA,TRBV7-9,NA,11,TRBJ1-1,CASTGYTEAFF,TGTGCCAGCACGGGGTACACTGAAGCTTTCTTT
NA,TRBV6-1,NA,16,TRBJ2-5,CASSEALRWDLKTQYF,TGTGCCAGCAGTGAAGCGCTTCGTTGGGACTTGAAGACCCAGTACTTC
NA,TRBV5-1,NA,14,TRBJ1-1,CATRRQDGDTEAFF,TGCGCCACCAGGCGTCAGGACGGGGACACTGAAGCTTTCTTT
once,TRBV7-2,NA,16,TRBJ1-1,CASSPMVSTVNTEAFF,TGTGCCAGCAGCCCGATGGTGTCGACAGTGAACACTGAAGCTTTCTTT
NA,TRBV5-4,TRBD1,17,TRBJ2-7,CASSLRRYTGGRKEQYF,TGTGCCAGCAGCTTGCGTAGATATACAGGGGGCAGGAAAGAGCAGTACTTC
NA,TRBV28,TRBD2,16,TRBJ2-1,CASSLSTSGAYNEQFF,TGTGCCAGCAGTTTATCCACTAGCGGGGCCTACAATGAGCAGTTCTTC
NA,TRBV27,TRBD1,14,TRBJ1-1,CASSPRQGSTEAFF,TGTGCCAGCAGTCCCCGACAGGGAAGCACTGAAGCTTTCTTT
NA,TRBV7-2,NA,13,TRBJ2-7,CASSLGRAGEQYF,TGTGCCAGCAGCTTAGGACGAGCGGGCGAGCAGTACTTC
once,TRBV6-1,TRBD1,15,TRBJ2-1,CASSWTGGDYNEQFF,TGTGCCAGCAGTTGGACAGGGGGCGACTACAATGAGCAGTTCTTC